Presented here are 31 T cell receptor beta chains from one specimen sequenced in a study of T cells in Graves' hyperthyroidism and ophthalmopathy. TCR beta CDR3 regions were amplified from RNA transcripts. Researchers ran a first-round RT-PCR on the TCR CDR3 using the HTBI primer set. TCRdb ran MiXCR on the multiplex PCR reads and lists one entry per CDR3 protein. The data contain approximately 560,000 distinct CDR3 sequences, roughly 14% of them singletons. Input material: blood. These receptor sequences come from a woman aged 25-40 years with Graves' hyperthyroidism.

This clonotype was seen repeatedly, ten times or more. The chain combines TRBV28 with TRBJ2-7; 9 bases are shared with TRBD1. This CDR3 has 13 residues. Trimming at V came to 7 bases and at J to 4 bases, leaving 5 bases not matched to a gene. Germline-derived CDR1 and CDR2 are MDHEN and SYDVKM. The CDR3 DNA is TGTGCCAGCATCGACAGGGGGGGTTACGAGCAGTACTTC. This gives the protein CASIDRGGYEQYF.

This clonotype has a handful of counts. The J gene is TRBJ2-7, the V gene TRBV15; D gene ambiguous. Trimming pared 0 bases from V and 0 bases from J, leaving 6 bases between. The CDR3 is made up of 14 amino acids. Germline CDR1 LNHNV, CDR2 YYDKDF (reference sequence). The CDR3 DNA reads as TGTGCCACCAGCAGAGAATGGGGCTCCTACGAGCAGTACTTC. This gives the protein CATSREWGSYEQYF.

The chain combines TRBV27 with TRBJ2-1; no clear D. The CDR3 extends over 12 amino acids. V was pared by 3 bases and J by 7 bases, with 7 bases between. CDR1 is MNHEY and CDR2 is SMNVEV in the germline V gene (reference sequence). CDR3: CASSLRENEQFF. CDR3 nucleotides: TGTGCCAGCAGTTTGCGAGAGAATGAGCAGTTCTTC.

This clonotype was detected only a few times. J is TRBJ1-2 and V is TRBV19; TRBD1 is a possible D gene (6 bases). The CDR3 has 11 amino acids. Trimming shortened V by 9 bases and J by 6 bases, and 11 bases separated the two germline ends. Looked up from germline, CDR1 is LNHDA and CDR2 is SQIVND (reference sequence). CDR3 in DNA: TGTGCCAGGTGGGACATTGATGGCTACACCTTC. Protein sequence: CARWDIDGYTF. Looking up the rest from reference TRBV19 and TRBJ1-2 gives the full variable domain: DGGITQSPKYLFRKEGQNVTLSCEQNLNHDAMYWYRQDPGQGLRLIYYSQIVNDFQKGDIAEGYSVSREKKESFPLTVTSAQKNPTAFYLCARWDIDGYTFGSGTRLTVV.

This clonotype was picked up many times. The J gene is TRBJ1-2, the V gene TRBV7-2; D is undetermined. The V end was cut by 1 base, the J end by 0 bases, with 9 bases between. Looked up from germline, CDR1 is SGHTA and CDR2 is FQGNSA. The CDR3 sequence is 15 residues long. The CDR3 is CASSLVGVTNYGYTF. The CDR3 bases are TGTGCCAGCAGCTTAGTCGGCGTTACTAACTATGGCTACACCTTC.

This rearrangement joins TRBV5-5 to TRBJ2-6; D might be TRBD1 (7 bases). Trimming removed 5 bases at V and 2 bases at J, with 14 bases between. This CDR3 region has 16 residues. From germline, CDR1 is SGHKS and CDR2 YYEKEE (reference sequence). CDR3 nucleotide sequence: TGTGCCAGCAGATTCAGGGGGGCAGCTGGGGCCAACGTCCTGACTTTC. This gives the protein CASRFRGAAGANVLTF.

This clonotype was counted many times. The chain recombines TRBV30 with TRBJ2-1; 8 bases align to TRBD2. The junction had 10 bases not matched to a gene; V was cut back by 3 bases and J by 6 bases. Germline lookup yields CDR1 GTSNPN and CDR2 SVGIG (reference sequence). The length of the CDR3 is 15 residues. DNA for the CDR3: TGTGCCTGGAGACAGGCGGGAGGATTAGGCAATGAGCAGTTCTTC. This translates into CAWRQAGGLGNEQFF.

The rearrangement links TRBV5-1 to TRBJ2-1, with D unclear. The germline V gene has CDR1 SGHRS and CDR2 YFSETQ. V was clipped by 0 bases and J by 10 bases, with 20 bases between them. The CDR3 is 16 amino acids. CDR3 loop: CASSLGAADVFAEQFF. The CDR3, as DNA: TGCGCCAGCAGCTTGGGGGCGGCAGACGTCTTTGCCGAGCAGTTCTTC.

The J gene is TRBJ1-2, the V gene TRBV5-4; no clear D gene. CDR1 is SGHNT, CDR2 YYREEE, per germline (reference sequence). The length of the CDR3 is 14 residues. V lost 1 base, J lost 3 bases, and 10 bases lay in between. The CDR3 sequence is CASSLRGVDYGYTF. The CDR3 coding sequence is TGTGCCAGCAGCTTGCGGGGAGTCGACTATGGCTACACCTTC.

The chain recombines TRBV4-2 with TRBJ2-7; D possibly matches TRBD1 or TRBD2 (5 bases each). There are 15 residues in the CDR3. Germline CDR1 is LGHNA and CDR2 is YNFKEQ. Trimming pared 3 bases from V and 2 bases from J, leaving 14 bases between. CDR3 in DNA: TGTGCCAGCAGCCAGGCCAGGGAGCCGACCTACGAGCAGTACTTC. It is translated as CASSQAREPTYEQYF.

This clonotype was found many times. The CDR3 coding sequence is TGTGCCTGGAGCTTAACAGGGGTTGGCGGCAATCAGCCCCAGCATTTT. Translating it yields CAWSLTGVGGNQPQHF. V usage is TRBV30 and J usage is TRBJ1-5; 7 nucleotides line up with TRBD1. V trimming: 3 bases; J trimming: 2 bases; junction bases outside the gene matches: 10. The CDR3 is made up of 16 amino acids. Germline assignment: CDR1 GTSNPN and CDR2 SVGIG (reference sequence).

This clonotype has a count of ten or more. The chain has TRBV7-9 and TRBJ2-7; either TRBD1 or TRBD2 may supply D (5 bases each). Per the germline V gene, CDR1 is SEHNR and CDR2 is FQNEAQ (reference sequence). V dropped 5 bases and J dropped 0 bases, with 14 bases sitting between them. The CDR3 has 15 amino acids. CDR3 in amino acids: CASSPEWDPSYEQYF. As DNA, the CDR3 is TGTGCCAGCAGCCCGGAGTGGGACCCCTCCTACGAGCAGTACTTC.

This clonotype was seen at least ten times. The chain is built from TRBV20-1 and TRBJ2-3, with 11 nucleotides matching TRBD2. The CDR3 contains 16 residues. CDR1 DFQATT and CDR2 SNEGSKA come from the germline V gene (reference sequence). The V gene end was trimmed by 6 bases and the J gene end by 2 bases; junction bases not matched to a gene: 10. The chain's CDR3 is CSAPPGGLAATDTQYF. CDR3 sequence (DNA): TGCAGTGCACCTCCAGGGGGACTAGCGGCCACAGATACGCAGTATTTT.

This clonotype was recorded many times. The DNA for the CDR3 is TGCAGTGCTAGAATCCCTCCCCGACAGGGTGGCCCCTACGAGCAGTACTTC. Translated: CSARIPPRQGGPYEQYF. This chain joins TRBV20-1 and TRBJ2-7; TRBD1 aligns across 7 bases. There are 17 residues in the CDR3. V lost 2 bases, J lost 2 bases, and 15 bases stayed unmatched. Germline V gene sequence: CDR1 DFQATT, CDR2 SNEGSKA (reference sequence).

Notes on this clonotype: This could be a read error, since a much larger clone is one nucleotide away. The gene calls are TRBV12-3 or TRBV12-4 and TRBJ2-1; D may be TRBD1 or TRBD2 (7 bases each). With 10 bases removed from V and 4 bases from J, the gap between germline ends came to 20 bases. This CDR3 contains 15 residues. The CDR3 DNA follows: TGTGCCAACAGCACCAGGGGGAGGGGTTACAATGAGCAGTTCTTC. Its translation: CANSTRGRGYNEQFF.

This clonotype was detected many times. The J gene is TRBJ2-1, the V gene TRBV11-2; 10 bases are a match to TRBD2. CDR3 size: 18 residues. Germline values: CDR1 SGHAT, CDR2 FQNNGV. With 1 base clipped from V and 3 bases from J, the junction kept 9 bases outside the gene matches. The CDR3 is CASSLGSSGRTLYNEQFF. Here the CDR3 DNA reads TGTGCCAGCAGCTTAGGCTCTAGCGGGAGAACCCTCTACAATGAGCAGTTCTTC.

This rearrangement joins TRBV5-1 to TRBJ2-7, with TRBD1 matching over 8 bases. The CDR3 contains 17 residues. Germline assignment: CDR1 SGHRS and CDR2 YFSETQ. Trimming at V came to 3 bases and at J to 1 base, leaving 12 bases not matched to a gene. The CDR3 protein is CASSSPETGARSYEQYF. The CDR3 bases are TGCGCCAGCAGCTCCCCAGAGACAGGGGCTAGATCCTACGAGCAGTACTTC.

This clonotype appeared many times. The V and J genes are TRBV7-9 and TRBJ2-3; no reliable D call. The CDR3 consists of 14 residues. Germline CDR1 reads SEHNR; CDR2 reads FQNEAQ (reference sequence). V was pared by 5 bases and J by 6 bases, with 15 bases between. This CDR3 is CASSLPAIRDTQYF. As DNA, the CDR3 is TGTGCCAGCAGCCTGCCGGCCATTCGGGATACGCAGTATTTT.

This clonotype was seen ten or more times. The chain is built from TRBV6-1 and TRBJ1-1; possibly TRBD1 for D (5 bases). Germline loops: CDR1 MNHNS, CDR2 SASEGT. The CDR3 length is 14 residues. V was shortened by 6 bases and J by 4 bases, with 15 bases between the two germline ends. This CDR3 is CASSLGMGGTEAFF. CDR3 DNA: TGTGCCAGCAGCCTCGGAATGGGGGGCACTGAAGCTTTCTTT.

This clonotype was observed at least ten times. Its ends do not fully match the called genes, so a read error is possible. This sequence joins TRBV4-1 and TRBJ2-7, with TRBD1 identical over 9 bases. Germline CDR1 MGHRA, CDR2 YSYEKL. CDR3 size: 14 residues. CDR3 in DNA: TGTGCCAGCAGCCCGCGACAGGGGGCCTACGAGCAGTACTTC. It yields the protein CASSPRQGAYEQYF.

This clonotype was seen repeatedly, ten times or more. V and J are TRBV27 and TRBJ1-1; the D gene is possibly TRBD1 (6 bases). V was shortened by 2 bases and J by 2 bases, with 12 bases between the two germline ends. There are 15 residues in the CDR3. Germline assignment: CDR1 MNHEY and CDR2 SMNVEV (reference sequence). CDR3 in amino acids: CASSLGGQTNTEAFF. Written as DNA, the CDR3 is TGTGCCAGCAGTTTAGGGGGACAAACTAACACTGAAGCTTTCTTT.

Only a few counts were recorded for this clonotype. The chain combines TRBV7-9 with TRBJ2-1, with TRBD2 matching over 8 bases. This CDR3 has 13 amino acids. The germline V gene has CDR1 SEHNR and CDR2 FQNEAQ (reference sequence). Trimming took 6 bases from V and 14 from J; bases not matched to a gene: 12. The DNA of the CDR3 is TGTGCCAGCAGAACCGGGACTAGGGGACCCGAGTTCTTC. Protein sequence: CASRTGTRGPEFF.

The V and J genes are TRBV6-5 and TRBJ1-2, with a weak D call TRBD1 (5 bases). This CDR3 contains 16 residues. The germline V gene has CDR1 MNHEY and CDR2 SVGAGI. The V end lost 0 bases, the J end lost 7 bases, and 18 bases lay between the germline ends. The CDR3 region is CASSYSSPGRLFGYTF. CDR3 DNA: TGTGCCAGCAGTTACTCTTCGCCAGGGCGACTTTTTGGCTACACCTTC.

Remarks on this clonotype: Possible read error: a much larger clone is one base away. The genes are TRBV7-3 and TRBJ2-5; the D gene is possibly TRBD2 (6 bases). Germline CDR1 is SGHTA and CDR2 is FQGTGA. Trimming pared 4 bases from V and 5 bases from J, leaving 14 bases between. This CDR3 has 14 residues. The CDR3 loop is CASSWVGGGETQYF. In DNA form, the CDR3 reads TGTGCCAGCAGCTGGGTGGGAGGAGGGGAGACCCAGTACTTC.

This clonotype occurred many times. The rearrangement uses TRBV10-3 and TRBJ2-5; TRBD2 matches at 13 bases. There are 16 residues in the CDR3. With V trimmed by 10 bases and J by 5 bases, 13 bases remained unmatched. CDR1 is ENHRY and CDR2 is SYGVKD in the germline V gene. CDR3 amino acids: CATGTSGTEGYETQYF. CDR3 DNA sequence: TGTGCCACAGGGACTAGCGGGACTGAAGGTTACGAGACCCAGTACTTC.

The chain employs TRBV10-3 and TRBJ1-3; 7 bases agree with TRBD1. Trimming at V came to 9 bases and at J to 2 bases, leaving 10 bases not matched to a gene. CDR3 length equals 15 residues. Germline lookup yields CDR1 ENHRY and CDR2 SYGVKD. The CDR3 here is CAMSLGTVTGNTIYF. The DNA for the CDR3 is TGTGCCATGTCCCTAGGGACAGTTACTGGAAACACCATATATTTT.

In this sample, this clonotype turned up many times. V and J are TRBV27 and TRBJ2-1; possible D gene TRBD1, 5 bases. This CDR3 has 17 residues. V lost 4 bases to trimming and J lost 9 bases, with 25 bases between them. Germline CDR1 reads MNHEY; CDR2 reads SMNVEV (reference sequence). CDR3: CASSSTPWGAWSAEQFF. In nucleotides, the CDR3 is TGTGCCAGCAGTTCAACTCCCTGGGGCGCCTGGTCCGCTGAGCAGTTCTTC.

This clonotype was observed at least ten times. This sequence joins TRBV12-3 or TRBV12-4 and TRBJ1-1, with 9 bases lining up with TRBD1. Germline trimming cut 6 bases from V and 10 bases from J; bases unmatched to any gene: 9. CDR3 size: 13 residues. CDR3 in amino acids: CASSYNQQGAAFF. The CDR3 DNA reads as TGTGCCAGCAGCTATAACCAACAGGGGGCAGCTTTCTTT.

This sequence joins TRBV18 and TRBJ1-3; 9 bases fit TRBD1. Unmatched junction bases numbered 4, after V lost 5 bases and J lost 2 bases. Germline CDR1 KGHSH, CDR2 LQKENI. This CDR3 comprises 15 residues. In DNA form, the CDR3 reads TGTGCCAGCTCAATTGGGACAGGGACTGGAAACACCATATATTTT. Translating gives CASSIGTGTGNTIYF.

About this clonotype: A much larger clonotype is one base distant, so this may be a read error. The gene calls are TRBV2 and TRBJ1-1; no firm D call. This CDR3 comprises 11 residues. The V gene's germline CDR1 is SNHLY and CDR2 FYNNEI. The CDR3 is CASGRNTGAFF. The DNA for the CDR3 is TGTGCCAGCGGGAGAAACACTGGAGCTTTCTTT.

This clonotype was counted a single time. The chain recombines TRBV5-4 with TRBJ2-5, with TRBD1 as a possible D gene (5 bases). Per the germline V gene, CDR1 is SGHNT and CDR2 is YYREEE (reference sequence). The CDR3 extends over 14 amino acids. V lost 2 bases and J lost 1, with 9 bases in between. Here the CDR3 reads CASSFRQPQETQYF. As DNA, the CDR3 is TGTGCCAGCAGCTTCCGACAGCCCCAAGAGACCCAGTACTTC.